Sequencing of this TCR beta chain was carried out in a study of beta chain features in type 1 diabetes. Overall study findings and caveats: HLA effects on TCRB rearrangement stayed unresolved here. Type 1 diabetes patients showed a moderate but significant shortening of TCRB CDR3s in all four CD4+ subsets. There were fewer insertions and more deletions at the VDJ junctions of type 1 diabetes patients.

TCRB transcripts that were expressed got sequenced, as all of the isolated RNA had been reverse transcribed. The data were produced by immunoSEQ multiplex PCR, yet TCRdb's version contains in-frame clones alone and is incomplete. The sample contains under 450,000 clones, roughly 13% of which appear only once. This clone was observed a few times. Antigen specificity is unknown. Sequenced: naive CD4+ T cells from blood. The origin of this receptor is a man aged 30 to 39 in good health.

The CDR3: CAWSVGEPYGYTF. The CDR3 bases are TGTGCCTGGAGTGTCGGGGAACCCTATGGCTACACCTTC. This chain uses TRBV30 with TRBJ1-2; unclear D gene. The CDR3 is 13 amino acids. CDR1 and CDR2 (germline): GTSNPN, SVGIG (reference sequence). Trimming cost V 0 bases and J 4 bases, with 9 bases left between them.